These 21 T cell receptor beta chains came from one sample sequenced in a study of response to subunit inactivated influenza vaccine. MiXCR, applied by TCRdb to the RT-PCR reads, yields one record per CDR3 protein. Of roughly 540,000 distinct CDR3 sequences in the sample, under 25% were seen once. The same sample was also studied in work on T cells expressing NK-cell markers. That report adds: 5'RACE template switching with UMIs generated TCR beta cDNA.

The sequences come from CD4+ T cells sorted from PBMCs, collected roughly 12 days after vaccination. These receptors were obtained from a man aged 45-60 years who received an inactivated influenza vaccine.

This clonotype was recorded at least ten times. The V call is TRBV7-9, the J call TRBJ2-4; unclear D gene. Trimming shortened V by 3 bases and J by 6 bases, and 6 bases separated the two germline ends. CDR1 and CDR2 from the germline V gene are SEHNR and FQNEAQ (reference sequence). The CDR3 covers 12 residues. This CDR3 reads CASSLTGNIQYF. The CDR3 region has the DNA TGTGCCAGCAGCTTGACGGGAAACATTCAGTACTTC. Full variable domain (missing parts from reference TRBV7-9 and TRBJ2-4): DTGVSQNPRHKITKRGQNVTFRCDPISEHNRLYWYRQTLGQGPEFLTYFQNEAQLEKSRLLSDRFSAERPKGSFSTLEIQRTEQGDSAMYLCASSLTGNIQYFGAGTRLSVL.

The chain uses TRBV5-5 and TRBJ2-7, with 9 positions matching TRBD1. Germline V gene sequence: CDR1 SGHKS, CDR2 YYEKEE (reference sequence). Trimming took 1 base from V and 5 from J; bases not matched to a gene: 1. The CDR3 runs 13 residues. The CDR3, as DNA: TGTGCCAGCAGCTTGACAGGGGGCAACGAGCAGTACTTC. Translated, it gives CASSLTGGNEQYF.

The CDR3 sequence is CASSARGVTDTQYF. CDR3 nucleotides: TGTGCCAGCAGTGCCCGGGGGGTCACAGATACGCAGTATTTT. The gene calls are TRBV6-1 and TRBJ2-3; 7 bases are a match to TRBD2. This CDR3 spans 14 amino acids. The V segment lost 4 bases and the J segment 2 bases; nucleotides outside the gene matches: 3. Germline-derived CDR1 and CDR2 are MNHNS and SASEGT.

This clonotype was seen more than once but under ten times. The chain combines TRBV12-3 or TRBV12-4 with TRBJ1-1, with D unresolved. The length of the CDR3 is 14 residues. The germline V and J ends were trimmed by 2 bases and 5 bases, with 12 bases remaining between them. In DNA form, the CDR3 reads TGTGCCAGCAGTTTATCGATAGCGGGGACTGAAGCTTTCTTT. Translated: CASSLSIAGTEAFF.

The chain links TRBV7-2 to TRBJ2-7; D is ambiguous. Germline-derived CDR1 and CDR2 are SGHTA and FQGNSA. V dropped 4 bases and J dropped 6 bases, with 10 bases sitting between them. The length of the CDR3 is 12 residues. The CDR3 sequence is CASSYHAIEQYF. The CDR3 DNA reads as TGTGCCAGCAGCTACCATGCGATCGAGCAGTACTTC.

The chain couples TRBV4-2 to TRBJ2-5; tentatively, D is TRBD1 or TRBD2 (5 bases each). The germline V and J ends were trimmed by 2 bases and 7 bases, with 8 bases remaining between them. The CDR3 extends over 12 amino acids. The germline gives CDR1 LGHNA, CDR2 YNFKEQ. In DNA form, the CDR3 reads TGTGCCAGCAGCCAAAGTGGGGGGACCCAGTACTTC. It codes for CASSQSGGTQYF.

This clonotype was detected only a few times. The chain is built from TRBV14 and TRBJ1-1; weak D call: TRBD1 (6 bases). Germline CDR1 reads SGHDN; CDR2 reads FVKESK. There are 15 residues in the CDR3. V was trimmed by 4 bases and J by 0 bases, leaving 12 bases between them. CDR3 sequence (DNA): TGTGCCAGCAGCCGGAACAGGGTGGTGAACACTGAAGCTTTCTTT. This encodes CASSRNRVVNTEAFF.

Only a few counts were recorded for this clonotype. The J gene is TRBJ2-2, the V gene TRBV12-3 or TRBV12-4; TRBD2 matches 7 bases. CDR3 size: 16 residues. The ends lost 3 bases at V and 4 bases at J; junction bases unmatched: 8. CDR3 region: CASSLGGGVSTGELFF. The CDR3 bases are TGTGCCAGCAGTTTGGGCGGGGGAGTGAGCACCGGGGAGCTGTTTTTT.

The rearrangement links TRBV3-1 to TRBJ2-7; tentatively, D is TRBD2 (6 bases). Germline values: CDR1 LGHDT, CDR2 YNNKEL (reference sequence). The CDR3 runs 12 residues. The V end was cut by 8 bases, the J end by 6 bases, with 14 bases between. CDR3 in amino acids: CASRSGVGEQYF. CDR3 sequence (DNA): TGTGCCAGCCGGTCGGGGGTTGGCGAGCAGTACTTC.

The V call is TRBV19, the J call TRBJ1-1, with 7 positions matching TRBD1. Losses at the gene ends were 6 bases for V and 0 bases for J; bases not matched to a gene: 4. The CDR3 length is 14 residues. Germline CDR1 is LNHDA and CDR2 is SQIVND (reference sequence). The CDR3 DNA follows: TGTGCCAGTAGAAAGGGGGCCATGAACACTGAAGCTTTCTTT. Translation: CASRKGAMNTEAFF. The full variable domain, completed using reference TRBV19 and TRBJ1-1, is DGGITQSPKYLFRKEGQNVTLSCEQNLNHDAMYWYRQDPGQGLRLIYYSQIVNDFQKGDIAEGYSVSREKKESFPLTVTSAQKNPTAFYLCASRKGAMNTEAFFGQGTRLTVV.

The genes are TRBV7-2 and TRBJ1-3; D not certain. V lost 0 bases, J lost 0 bases, and 9 bases lay in between. The germline V gene has CDR1 SGHTA and CDR2 FQGNSA. The CDR3 sequence is 16 residues long. CDR3 sequence reads: CASSLAAAGSGNTIYF. The DNA for the CDR3 is TGTGCCAGCAGCTTAGCAGCGGCCGGCTCTGGAAACACCATATATTTT.

This clonotype was seen a handful of times. The chain uses TRBV29-1 and TRBJ2-5, with TRBD1 matching 7 bases. The CDR3 spans 13 residues. The ends lost 4 bases at V and 5 bases at J; junction bases unmatched: 7. Germline-derived CDR1 and CDR2 are SQVTM and ANQGSEA. The CDR3: CSVGPQGEETQYF. The CDR3 coding sequence is TGCAGCGTTGGTCCGCAGGGGGAGGAGACCCAGTACTTC.

This chain joins TRBV25-1 and TRBJ2-2, with D unclear. The CDR3 has 15 residues. Germline V gene data show CDR1 as MGHDK and CDR2 as SYGVNS. Trimming removed 1 base at V and 7 bases at J, with 13 bases between. The CDR3 coding sequence is TGTGCCAGCAGTGAATCAAGTGGTGCGGTCGGGGAGCTGTTTTTT. This encodes CASSESSGAVGELFF. The entire variable domain, with the rest obtained from reference TRBV25-1 and TRBJ2-2, is as follows: EADIYQTPRYLVIGTGKKITLECSQTMGHDKMYWYQQDPGMELHLIHYSYGVNSTEKGDLSSESTVSRIRTEHFPLTLESARPSHTSQYLCASSESSGAVGELFFGEGSRLTVL.

There are a few counts of this clonotype. The chain uses TRBV5-5 and TRBJ1-1; D may be TRBD1 (5 bases). The CDR3 spans 15 residues. CDR1 SGHKS and CDR2 YYEKEE come from the germline V gene (reference sequence). Trimming left V 0 bases short and J 3 bases short, with 12 bases between. CDR3 DNA sequence: TGTGCCAGCAGCTTGGCTACGGGGGTTCACACTGAAGCTTTCTTT. Translating gives CASSLATGVHTEAFF.

This clonotype was recorded a few times. The genes are TRBV20-1 and TRBJ2-4; TRBD2 matches 8 bases. The trim removed 5 bases at V and 0 bases at J, leaving 6 bases unmatched. Germline lookup yields CDR1 DFQATT and CDR2 SNEGSKA (reference sequence). CDR3 size: 15 residues. This chain's CDR3 is CSASSGGLAKNIQYF. CDR3 DNA sequence: TGCAGTGCTTCAAGCGGGGGTCTAGCCAAAAACATTCAGTACTTC.

This clonotype has just a few counts. The chain combines TRBV7-2 with TRBJ2-1; 7 positions agree with TRBD1. Germline CDR1 SGHTA, CDR2 FQGNSA. The V segment lost 1 base and the J segment 4 bases; nucleotides outside the gene matches: 4. The CDR3 sequence is 15 residues long. This CDR3 is CASSLGPGGYNEQFF. CDR3 DNA sequence: TGTGCCAGCAGCTTAGGTCCAGGGGGTTACAATGAGCAGTTCTTC.

This chain links TRBV12-3 or TRBV12-4 with TRBJ2-4; tentative D call: TRBD2 (5 bases). V was shortened by 3 bases and J by 8 bases, with 11 bases between the two germline ends. The length of the CDR3 is 13 residues. CDR3 bases: TGTGCCAGCAGTTTCAGCGGCTTTGACATTCAGTACTTC. It is translated as CASSFSGFDIQYF.

There are a few counts of this clonotype. The CDR3 DNA sequence: TGTGCCACCAGCAGAGGAGTAGGGGGGCCGCGGCTCTATGGCTACACCTTC. Protein sequence: CATSRGVGGPRLYGYTF. The chain combines TRBV15 with TRBJ1-2, with a weak D call TRBD1 (6 bases). The V end was cut by 1 base, the J end by 4 bases, with 19 bases between. The CDR3 extends over 17 amino acids. CDR1 LNHNV and CDR2 YYDKDF come from the germline V gene (reference sequence).

In this sample, this clonotype turned up a few times. The DNA for the CDR3 is TGCGCCAGCAGCATCGGGACAGGGCCGCTCAGGGCTAACTATGGCTACACCTTC. Amino acids: CASSIGTGPLRANYGYTF. The chain carries TRBV4-1 and TRBJ1-2; TRBD1 matches 9 bases. Germline V gives CDR1 MGHRA, CDR2 YSYEKL. After removal of 5 bases from V and 0 bases from J, the junction contained 13 bases not matched to a gene. This CDR3 is 18 amino acids long.

This clonotype was recorded only once. The chain is built from TRBV7-8 and TRBJ2-1, with TRBD1 matching over 7 bases. The CDR3 sequence is 14 residues long. Losses at the gene ends were 7 bases for V and 2 bases for J; bases not matched to a gene: 5. Germline values: CDR1 SGHVS, CDR2 FQNEAQ. The CDR3 sequence: CASKSGTAYNEQFF. The CDR3, as DNA: TGTGCCAGCAAATCGGGGACAGCCTACAATGAGCAGTTCTTC.

This clonotype was counted only a few times. This chain links TRBV7-2 with TRBJ2-5; D is undetermined. CDR1 SGHTA and CDR2 FQGNSA come from the germline V gene. V was shortened by 4 bases and J by 2 bases, with 11 bases between the two germline ends. The CDR3 is made up of 14 amino acids. DNA of the CDR3: TGTGCCAGCAGCTCCCGAGCTGGTCAAGAGACCCAGTACTTC. It specifies CASSSRAGQETQYF.